This T cell receptor (beta chain) stems from a study of shared clonotypes between healthy human individuals. Study-wide background: The composition of the donors was a couple of women and a few men aged 18 to 49. Regarding the study as a whole: Shared clonotypes: 4.5% to 5% naive CD4, roughly 3.8% naive CD8, 2.3% memory CD4, 0.4% to 0.5% memory CD8.

Authors' methods: ImmunoSEQ junction-only sequences lacked quality scores, so their filtering differed. This table comes from immunoSEQ multiplex PCR, and its TCRdb copy is limited to in-frame clones, with some not included. The V and J calls and clone size come from that table; D and trimming were worked out from the DNA. The sample contains a few million clones, about 92% of which appear only once. V lost 7 bases, J lost 8 bases, and 7 bases stayed unmatched. Germline loops: CDR1 MDHEN, CDR2 SYDVKM. The CDR3 has 12 residues. Investigators divided CD4+ cells into CD45RA+ naive and CD45RA-negative memory subsets. As for this clone: Its specificity is unknown. Other nucleotide sequences in the sample specify the same CDR3.

The V call is TRBV28, the J call TRBJ1-2; TRBD1 agrees at 7 bases. The sample comprised naive CD4+ T cells from PBMCs. Subset of the sample: CD45RA+ positively selected. The sequence was collected from a young man in good health. Some clones in this sample may be carry-over from other donors' samples. The CDR3 region is CASTSTGNGYTF. The CDR3 DNA reads as TGTGCCAGCACCTCGACAGGGAACGGCTACACCTTC.